This TCR beta chain derives from a study of identical twins (dated by TCRdb to about 2016). For context, the study as a whole: TCR alpha and beta repertoires from monozygotic twins, unrelated adults of various ages and cord blood were deep-sequenced to test whether fetal clonotypes persist. Replicate twin experiments were performed at different times using different library preparation protocols to rule out contamination.

Comment on this clonotype: Its binding antigen is unknown. Within one base of it there is no much larger clone, and no base qualities were kept.

General findings and caveats noted by the study authors: Invariant T cells such as MAIT and iNKT could partly confound zero-insertion analyses, though diverse VJ usage argued against this for most clonotypes. Out-of-frame TCR alpha sequences shared between twins showed an excess of low generation-probability sequences compared with coincidental sharing between unrelated individuals. Abundant cord blood beta clonotypes had fewer insertions, young adult naive repertoires showed a similar but weaker trend, and memory repertoires showed no such trend. Out-of-frame TCR alpha sharing in monozygotic twins was systematically underestimated by recombination models, whereas sharing between unrelated individuals was in agreement with the recombination models. Because the same donors could not be followed over many years, conclusions were based on cross-sectional statistical analysis. Excess twin sharing in beta out-of-frame sequences was weaker because fewer shared sequences lowered the signal-to-noise ratio.

The library was prepared using 5' RACE. Sequencing was carried out with an Illumina HiSeq 2000. A universal primer binding site was added through template switching, and the final cDNA carried a unique molecular identifier so that TCR cDNA molecules could be counted accurately. Specific primers in the conserved constant-segment region were used to synthesize first-strand cDNA for TCR alpha and beta chains. Each cDNA library was double barcoded, with a SMART-Mk sample barcode plus Illumina barcodes, to control for contamination. TruSeq adapter sequences along with Illumina sample barcodes were introduced in two successive PCR steps. TCR alpha and beta cDNA libraries were sequenced on the Illumina HiSeq platform with custom primers. Per the original workflow: MiGEC processed the raw reads to extract unique molecular identifiers, while MiXCR was used to determine the CDR3 positions. For each individual, recombination models were inferred using an EM algorithm with the repgenHMM and IGoR tools. The analysis of shared clonotypes was done with the tcR package in R, with sharing normalized by the product of cloneset sizes. Out-of-frame nonproductive sequences were analyzed to study raw recombination free of thymic and clonal selection effects. TCRdb reanalyzed the raw reads on its own, using fastp at Q25 for trimming and MiXCR for clone calling, and kept in-frame beta chains. For every CDR3 protein sequence, its rows merge into one entry that carries the most common genes and DNA. TCRdb, rather than the study authors, made the V and J calls. Present in this sample are 700,000 to 950,000 distinct CDR3 sequences, approximately 13% of which were seen just once. The ten largest clones represent about 1.5% of the sample.

The CDR3 runs 15 residues from the cysteine to the phenylalanine. Kept here is only the CDR3 DNA, which spans 45 bases and is read in frame from base 1. CDR1 and CDR2, looked up from the germline V gene, are MGHDK and SYGVNS. V drops 6 bases and J drops 8 bases, leaving 20 bases in between. Every donor was a healthy Caucasian. Three pairs of female monozygotic twins, all aged roughly 18 to 30 years, made up the twin cohort. The RNA used for TCR libraries was isolated from peripheral blood mononuclear cells. Another study also made use of these data, one on yellow fever vaccine responses in identical twins. As noted in the second study: The authors reported that the T cell response to vaccination in identical twins appeared partly convergent and partly personalized. Focusing on identical twins, the study followed the T cell clones that responded to the vaccine, and did so with precision.

Specimen: PBMCs. This TCR came from a young woman in good health. This receptor chain uses TRBV25-1 and TRBJ2-1, with the D call tentatively TRBD1 or TRBD2, each fitting 5 bases. The DNA sequence is as follows: TGTGCCAGCAGGGGGCTCGGAGTGGGACCGGATGAGCAGTTCTTC. This translates into CASRGLGVGPDEQFF.